Sequencing of this TCR beta chain was carried out in a study of T cell repertoires and leukemia-associated antigens (dated by TCRdb to the late 2010s). Concerning the study at large: Each sample yielded about 5.1 to 7 million read pairs and about 3.3 to 5.0 million effective reads, roughly 16 million effective reads overall. Using in vitro peptide stimulation of healthy T cells, the study sought to determine the antigen recognized by a TCR Vbeta21 clone earlier detected in CML patients.

This clonotype was detected a few times. No cognate antigen has been identified for it. Within one base of it there is no much larger clone, and no base qualities were kept. CDR1 and CDR2 were assigned from the germline V gene as SQVTM and ANQGSEA. The CDR3 spans 11 residues, from the cysteine through the phenylalanine. The read is trimmed to its CDR3 DNA, 33 bases read in frame from base 1. At the junction V is shortened by 8 bases and J by 1 base, with 6 bases in between. Total RNA was extracted from the cultured T cells using TRIzol reagent. 5' rapid amplification of cDNA ends (5'RACE) was the method used to amplify TCRbeta libraries from the RNA. Before sequencing, library concentration and integrity were assessed using Qubit, an Agilent instrument, and quantitative PCR. Qualified libraries were sequenced on Illumina HiSeq or MiSeq by a commercial service provider. In the authors' own workflow: MiXCR version 1.8.2 was used to identify TCR sequences in each sample. For a clone to be considered qualified, a CDR3 longer than four amino acids, an in-frame nucleotide length, and the absence of a stop codon were required. A read containing the complete CDR3 structure was defined as an effective read. Validation of expanded clones was performed by RT-PCR with 24 Vbeta primers, GeneScan spectratyping, and Sanger sequencing. TCRdb ran its own pipeline on the public reads, namely fastp trimming at Q25 and MiXCR clone calling, and kept in-frame beta chains. Rows matching on CDR3 protein sequence are summarized as one entry with the most common DNA and genes. The V and J calls and clone size are TCRdb's, not the authors'. The sample profile shows roughly 12,000 distinct CDR3 sequences; approximately 39% of them were found once. The ten largest account for 27% of the sample.

Results the study describes overall, beyond this receptor: Antigen specificity and function of the expanded clones were not tested directly and required further investigation. Across the four groups, there were no significant differences in the numbers of Vbeta genes (approximately 66), Jbeta genes (over twelve), VDJ rearrangements, or unique CDR3s.

CD3+ T cells were first rested overnight at 2.5 million to 3 million cells/mL in RPMI 1640 without fetal bovine serum. MACS immunomagnetic beads were used, per the manufacturer's instructions, to isolate CD3+ T cells from PBMCs. This sequence was found in a female donor in good health. The sequenced sample was CD3+ T cells sorted from blood and cultured. This chain joins TRBV29-1 to TRBJ2-1, with the D gene not confidently named. The CDR3 sequence is CSIGSYNEQFF. The sequenced DNA is TGCAGCATCGGATCCTACAATGAGCAGTTCTTC.